This T cell receptor (beta chain) emerged from a study of cytomegalovirus exposure and HLA in healthy donors. PCR involved 60 Vbeta and 13 Jbeta primers. The data were produced by immunoSEQ multiplex PCR, yet TCRdb's version contains in-frame clones alone and is incomplete. The sample includes 150,000 or so clones, over 60% seen only once; the top ten take more than 13%. Study-wide results and limits: Common viral pathogens (according to a later analysis) appeared linked to several of the most significant clusters.

Note on this clone: What it binds is unknown.

The sequenced sample consisted of PBMCs. The receptor was isolated from a man over 45 in good health and CMV-seropositive.

DNA of the CDR3: TGTGCCAGCAGCTCCTCGACAGGGACCCAAGAGACCCAGTACTTC. Protein product: CASSSSTGTQETQYF. V gene TRBV11-3 combines with J gene TRBJ2-5; 7 positions match TRBD1. Germline trimming cut 4 bases from V and 1 base from J; bases unmatched to any gene: 6. The germline V gene has CDR1 SGHNT and CDR2 YENEEA. The CDR3 covers 15 residues.